Sequencing of this TCR beta chain was carried out in a study of radiotherapy plus CTLA-4 blockade in lung cancer. V lost 2 bases and J 4 bases, leaving 12 bases between the germline ends. The CDR3 spans 15 residues. Germline V gene data show CDR1 as SGHNT and CDR2 as YYREEE (reference sequence). Profiling relied on immunoSEQ multiplex PCR, and the TCRdb table lists in-frame clones only, not all of them. The sample contains tens of thousands of clones, approximately 80% of which appear only once. This specimen was peripheral blood, taken from a patient treated with radiotherapy plus ipilimumab. This clonotype was sampled from a human donor with non-small cell lung cancer that progressed on radiotherapy plus ipilimumab. V gene TRBV5-4 combines with J gene TRBJ2-2, with D possibly being TRBD2 (6 bases). CDR3 protein: CASSFGRDTTGELFF. The CDR3 DNA is TGTGCCAGCAGCTTCGGGAGAGACACCACCGGGGAGCTGTTTTTT.